The clone carrying this T cell receptor beta chain was counted many times. The antigen is undetermined. The sample belongs to a study of identical twins. Overall study results and limits: Monozygotic twins shared more out-of-frame TCR alpha than recombination models predicted. Reduced insertions were recorded for abundant cord blood beta clonotypes, with no such pattern in memory repertoires.

The germline V gene has CDR1 MNHEY and CDR2 SVGEGT. CDR3 length: 13 amino acids. The germline V and J ends were trimmed by 4 bases and 11 bases, with 17 bases remaining between them. Healthy Caucasians supplied all donations. TCRdb called the 5' RACE reads again in MiXCR, with one record for every CDR3 protein. The table shows approximately 670,000 distinct CDR3 sequences, with roughly 6.2% occurring only once. The chain recombines TRBV6-2 or TRBV6-3 with TRBJ1-1; the D gene is possibly TRBD1 (5 bases). The clonotype originates from a man younger than 35 in good health. The sample comprised naive T cells sorted from blood. The CDR3 DNA reads TGTGCCAGCAGTTGGGGGACGTCCGGCGACGCTTTCTTT. This translates into CASSWGTSGDAFF.